The present TCR beta chain was sequenced within a study of cytomegalovirus exposure and HLA in healthy donors. Researchers ran the PCR with 60 Vbeta and 13 Jbeta primers. Clones were read by immunoSEQ multiplex PCR, and TCRdb kept only the in-frame ones, dropping some. The sample shows about 140,000 clones, 73% of them seen only once. This clone was observed a single time. Its antigen is currently unknown. In germline, CDR1 is MNHEY, CDR2 SVGAGI. There are 14 residues in the CDR3. The ends were cut back, 2 bases at V and 8 bases at J, with 15 bases in the middle. Study findings and constraints: The classifier reportedly diagnosed cytomegalovirus status with high sensitivity and specificity. Information on immune exposure was restricted to one variable (CMV serostatus). Three chains linked to CMV were shown in vitro to be specific for CMV antigens. An apparent linkage of common viral pathogens to several of the most significant clusters emerged in a later analysis.

The sequence came from a woman in her thirties or forties in good health and CMV-seronegative. The rearrangement joins TRBV6-5 to TRBJ1-2; D is unresolved. Material for sequencing was PBMCs. CDR3 region: CASSYASGIGGYTF. The CDR3 DNA sequence: TGTGCCAGCAGTTACGCCTCGGGGATAGGGGGCTACACCTTC.